Following are 8 T cell receptor beta chains from one sample sequenced in a study of monozygotic twins with cystic fibrosis. TCRdb's copy holds only in-frame clones and misses some; the assay was immunoSEQ multiplex PCR. The table includes over 10,000 clones, about 82% detected once. The sequencing input was blood. The receptors stem from a man in his late teens or twenties with cystic fibrosis.

The chain links TRBV6-1 to TRBJ2-7; D is perhaps TRBD1 (5 bases). The V and J ends lost 0 bases and 4 bases respectively, with 10 bases between them. Germline V gene lookup returns CDR1 MNHNS and CDR2 SASEGT. The CDR3 totals 14 residues. The CDR3 DNA reads TGTGCCAGCAGTGAAGCCGGACAAATTTACGAGCAGTACTTC. The encoded protein is CASSEAGQIYEQYF.

V usage is TRBV30 and J usage is TRBJ1-2, with D maybe TRBD1 (6 bases). The CDR3 is 16 residues long. Germline V CDR1 and CDR2: GTSNPN, SVGIG (reference sequence). Trimming pared 3 bases from V and 0 bases from J, leaving 17 bases between. CDR3 in amino acids: CAWRAVFDRSNYGYTF. The CDR3 DNA is TGTGCCTGGAGGGCCGTTTTTGACAGGTCTAACTATGGCTACACCTTC.

The chain carries TRBV18 and TRBJ2-7; 10 nucleotides align to TRBD2. Trimming removed 1 base from V and 6 bases from J; junction bases left unmatched: 6. The CDR3 covers 15 residues. The germline gives CDR1 KGHSH, CDR2 LQKENI. CDR3 amino acids: CASSPLAGGSGEQYF. Here the CDR3 DNA reads TGTGCCAGCTCACCACTAGCGGGGGGATCCGGCGAGCAGTACTTC.

This clone was counted a single time. This chain links TRBV5-1 with TRBJ1-1, with a possible D match to TRBD1 (6 bases). The CDR3 consists of 14 residues. V was clipped by 2 bases and J by 6 bases, with 14 bases between them. Germline V lookup: CDR1 SGHRS, CDR2 YFSETQ. The CDR3 DNA reads as TGCGCCAGCAGCTTCTCAGGGGTACTCCCTGAAGCTTTCTTT. Residues: CASSFSGVLPEAFF. Looking up the rest from reference TRBV5-1 and TRBJ1-1 gives the full variable domain: KAGVTQTPRYLIKTRGQQVTLSCSPISGHRSVSWYQQTPGQGLQFLFEYFSETQRNKGNFPGRFSGRQFSNSRSEMNVSTLELGDSALYLCASSFSGVLPEAFFGQGTRLTVV.

This chain joins TRBV7-2 and TRBJ2-7, with 8 bases fitting TRBD2. The CDR3 runs 15 residues. Germline V gene lookup returns CDR1 SGHTA and CDR2 FQGNSA. The V and J ends lost 5 bases and 6 bases, in that order; junction bases with no gene match: 12. CDR3 loop: CASSASGTRASEQYF. In DNA, the CDR3 is TGTGCCAGCAGCGCGTCCGGGACTAGAGCGTCCGAGCAGTACTTC.

The V call is TRBV4-1, the J call TRBJ1-5, with a possible D match to TRBD1 (5 bases). This CDR3 has 14 residues. The ends were cut back, 0 bases at V and 7 bases at J, with 10 bases in the middle. Germline CDR1 and CDR2: MGHRA and YSYEKL. The CDR3 nucleotides are TGCGCCAGCAGCCAAGAGGGGGAAAAACAGCCCCAGCATTTT. Translating gives CASSQEGEKQPQHF.

V and J are TRBV7-2 and TRBJ2-5; perhaps TRBD2 as D (6 bases). Germline lookup yields CDR1 SGHTA and CDR2 FQGNSA. Deletions cut 5 bases from V and 5 bases from J, with 15 bases between. This CDR3 is 14 amino acids long. The chain's CDR3 is CASSRPGLGETQYF. Here the CDR3 DNA reads TGTGCCAGCAGCCGACCGGGACTGGGGGAGACCCAGTACTTC.

The J gene is TRBJ2-5, the V gene TRBV6-4; D not certain. The V and J ends lost 2 bases and 1 base respectively, with 11 bases between them. Germline V CDR1 and CDR2: MRHNA, SNTAGT. The CDR3 has 15 amino acids. The CDR3 protein is CASSDRNYPQETQYF. In nucleotides, the CDR3 is TGTGCCAGCAGTGACAGGAACTATCCCCAAGAGACCCAGTACTTC.